This T cell receptor (beta chain) was sequenced in a study of T cell responses to AZD1222 COVID-19 vaccine. Study details: Pooling of second doses given at about 4 or about 12 weeks was done.

TCRdb's copy holds only in-frame clones and misses some; the assay was immunoSEQ multiplex PCR. The data show 150,000 to 200,000 clones, 87% seen once. Study-wide results and caveats: Most donors were white British, females outnumbered males, and clonal diversity was possibly underestimated. Seropositive at baseline were only a handful of AZD1222 recipients.

Points on this clone: Its antigen remains unknown.

Sequences were derived from peripheral blood, sampled on day 0 of AZD1222 vaccination. This clonotype originated in an adult in good health.

The CDR3 nucleotides are TGTGCCAGCCGTCCAAACCCGAGGGACAGGGGTTTTTTGGACACCGGGGAGCTGTTTTTT. Protein sequence: CASRPNPRDRGFLDTGELFF. This rearrangement joins TRBV14 to TRBJ2-2, with 10 bases that match TRBD1. The CDR3 totals 20 residues. Germline V gene lookup returns CDR1 SGHDN and CDR2 FVKESK. V shed 8 bases and J 3 bases; nucleotides not matched to a gene: 21.